This T cell receptor beta chain was obtained from a study of CD8+ T cells in alopecia areata. Study context: Tofacitinib ran for 6 to 18 months before 6 months off drug. Study-wide results and limits: The study also sequences resident alphabeta T cells of normal skin in scalp samples. Scalp lesions, especially in alopecia totalis/universalis, had higher clonality than normal scalp.

This clone was picked up a small number of times. Its antigen is not identified. Per the germline V gene, CDR1 is SEHNR and CDR2 is FQNEAQ (reference sequence). Trimming shortened V by 0 bases and J by 7 bases, and 10 bases separated the two germline ends. CDR3 size: 14 residues. Extracted RNA was reverse transcribed into cDNA, the sequencing template. Clones were sequenced by immunoSEQ multiplex PCR, and TCRdb holds only the in-frame ones, with some missing. The sample contains about 270,000 clones, approximately 60% of which appear only once. The treatment denotes: oral pan-JAK inhibitor, 5-10 mg twice daily.

V gene TRBV7-9 combines with J gene TRBJ2-4; a weak D match, TRBD2 (6 bases). Sequencing used CD4+ T cells sorted from blood, obtained around week 54, from a patient treated with tofacitinib. This TCR came from a human donor with alopecia areata. The CDR3 DNA reads TGTGCCAGCAGCTTAGCGGGCAGCGGGAACATTCAGTACTTC. This translates into CASSLAGSGNIQYF. Combining the CDR3 with reference TRBV7-9 and TRBJ2-4 gives the whole variable domain DTGVSQNPRHKITKRGQNVTFRCDPISEHNRLYWYRQTLGQGPEFLTYFQNEAQLEKSRLLSDRFSAERPKGSFSTLEIQRTEQGDSAMYLCASSLAGSGNIQYFGAGTRLSVL.